These 17 T cell receptor beta chains were sequenced from one sample in a study of human T cells and chemical hapten exposure. Time point reported: patch test 2, 6 weeks after DPC sensitization. Treatment here: therapeutic diphenylcyclopropenone sensitization with weekly scalp DPC. Using its own MiXCR run on the RACE reads, TCRdb lists one record per CDR3 protein. In the table there are 35,000 to 45,000 distinct CDR3 sequences, around 10% of which are singletons. The sequencing here drew on whole blood, taken in connection with sensitization to the hapten diphenylcyclopropenone (DPC). All receptors come from a woman aged 40-49 years with alopecia areata. Some clones in this sample may be carry-over from other donors' samples.

This chain uses TRBV10-2 with TRBJ2-2, with D unresolved. Trimming cost V 7 bases and J 6 bases, with 9 bases left between them. The germline V gene encodes CDR1 WSHSY and CDR2 SAAADI. This CDR3 contains 12 residues. CDR3 sequence (DNA): TGCGCCAGCATCACAGCACCCGGGGAGCTGTTTTTT. Its translation is CASITAPGELFF.

The genes are TRBV5-4 and TRBJ2-4, with D unresolved. This CDR3 region has 15 residues. CDR1 and CDR2 from the germline V gene are SGHNT and YYREEE (reference sequence). The V end lost 2 bases, the J end lost 2 bases, and 11 bases lay between the germline ends. The chain's CDR3 is CASSFDLQSKNIQYF. The DNA for the CDR3 is TGTGCCAGCAGCTTCGATCTTCAGTCCAAAAACATTCAGTACTTC. The full variable domain, its missing parts supplied by reference TRBV5-4 and TRBJ2-4, is ETGVTQSPTHLIKTRGQQVTLRCSSQSGHNTVSWYQQALGQGPQFIFQYYREEENGRGNFPPRFSGLQFPNYSSELNVNALELDDSALYLCASSFDLQSKNIQYFGAGTRLSVL.

The table lists this clonotype with many counts. The CDR3 nucleotides are TGCGCCAGCAGCTTGGTCTCCGGAGAAAAACTGTTTTTT. Translating gives CASSLVSGEKLFF. The genes are TRBV5-1 and TRBJ1-4; D uncertain. Looked up from germline, CDR1 is SGHRS and CDR2 is YFSETQ. Deletions cut 0 bases from V and 8 bases from J, with 8 bases between. This CDR3 comprises 13 residues. Full variable domain (remainder filled in from reference TRBV5-1 and TRBJ1-4): KAGVTQTPRYLIKTRGQQVTLSCSPISGHRSVSWYQQTPGQGLQFLFEYFSETQRNKGNFPGRFSGRQFSNSRSEMNVSTLELGDSALYLCASSLVSGEKLFFGSGTQLSVL.

In its sample, this clonotype was seen a few times. The chain has TRBV4-2 and TRBJ2-7; 12 bases match TRBD2. Germline CDR1 LGHNA, CDR2 YNFKEQ. The CDR3 is 17 amino acids. After removal of 1 base from V and 2 bases from J, the junction contained 6 bases not matched to a gene. CDR3 in DNA: TGTGCCAGCAGCCAAGCTCAGACTAGCGGGGGTACCTACGAGCAGTACTTC. This codes for CASSQAQTSGGTYEQYF.

This clonotype occurred many times. The J gene is TRBJ1-1, the V gene TRBV11-2; D not resolved. Germline V lookup: CDR1 SGHAT, CDR2 FQNNGV. V was pared by 5 bases and J by 1 base, with 8 bases between. This CDR3 region has 13 residues. The CDR3 DNA is TGTGCCAGCAGCCCCGATCCGAACACTGAAGCTTTCTTT. As protein: CASSPDPNTEAFF. Supplemented by reference TRBV11-2 and TRBJ1-1, the full variable domain reads EAGVAQSPRYKIIEKRQSVAFWCNPISGHATLYWYQQILGQGPKLLIQFQNNGVVDDSQLPKDRFSAERLKGVDSTLKIQPAKLEDSAVYLCASSPDPNTEAFFGQGTRLTVV.

This chain uses TRBV28 with TRBJ2-1, with D uncertain. With 6 bases removed from V and 15 bases from J, the gap between germline ends came to 15 bases. Germline CDR1 MDHEN, CDR2 SYDVKM. CDR3 length equals 11 residues. The CDR3: CASSLASRRFF. CDR3 DNA sequence: TGTGCCAGCAGCCTTGCGTCCCGACGGTTCTTC.

The chain joins TRBV12-3 or TRBV12-4 to TRBJ2-6; D is possibly TRBD2 (5 bases). CDR3 length equals 15 residues. Trimming removed 2 bases from V and 2 bases from J, with 7 bases in between. The CDR3 coding sequence is TGTGCCAGCAGTTTACGGGGAACTGGGGCCAACGTCCTGACTTTC. Its protein product is CASSLRGTGANVLTF.

This clonotype was observed many times. V and J are TRBV15 and TRBJ2-1; the match to TRBD1 covers 8 bases. CDR1 is LNHNV and CDR2 is YYDKDF in the germline V gene (reference sequence). The CDR3 extends over 17 amino acids. After removal of 1 base from V and 9 bases from J, the junction contained 14 bases not matched to a gene. This CDR3 is CATSRGGFGQGKTEQFF. In DNA, the CDR3 is TGTGCCACCAGCAGAGGAGGATTTGGACAGGGTAAAACTGAGCAGTTCTTC.

Points on this clonotype: A read error may be the cause here, since a much bigger clone is one base away. The genes are TRBV6-1 and TRBJ2-7; 7 bases line up with TRBD1. The CDR3 extends over 18 amino acids. CDR1 MNHNS and CDR2 SASEGT come from the germline V gene. CDR3 coding DNA: TGTGCCTGCAGTGGATGGAACCGGGACAGACAACACCCCTACGAGCAGTACTTC. It specifies CACSGWNRDRQHPYEQYF.

The chain couples TRBV4-1 to TRBJ1-5; unclear D gene. The CDR3 is 13 residues long. Germline V lookup: CDR1 MGHRA, CDR2 YSYEKL. The V gene lost 6 bases and the J gene lost 3 bases, with 9 bases spanning the gap. The CDR3 coding sequence is TGCGCCAGCAGTCGGGGTCTCAATCAGCCCCAGCATTTT. Translation: CASSRGLNQPQHF.

Note on this clonotype: The final CDR3 position lacks the conserved phenylalanine or tryptophan, pointing to a likely read error. The chain employs TRBV6-5 and TRBJ2-2; TRBD1 is a possible D gene (5 bases). Trimming left V 6 bases short and J 1 base short, with 15 bases between. The CDR3 loop spans 16 amino acids. The germline V gene has CDR1 MNHEY and CDR2 SVGAGI. The DNA for the CDR3 is TGTGCCAGCAGGTTTGACAGTCTATTGAACACCGGGGAGCTGTTTTCT. This sequence encodes CASRFDSLLNTGELFS.

Many counts were recorded for this clonotype. This rearrangement joins TRBV18 to TRBJ1-5, with TRBD1 identical over 9 bases. V was pared by 3 bases and J by 3 bases, with 15 bases of the junction left unmatched. The length of the CDR3 is 19 residues. CDR1 is KGHSH and CDR2 is LQKENI in the germline V gene. The CDR3: CASSPEQGAAAGPNQPQHF. CDR3 DNA sequence: TGTGCCAGCTCACCGGAACAGGGGGCAGCGGCGGGTCCCAATCAGCCCCAGCATTTT. Looking up the rest from reference TRBV18 and TRBJ1-5 gives the full variable domain: NAGVMQNPRHLVRRRGQEARLRCSPMKGHSHVYWYRQLPEEGLKFMVYLQKENIIDESGMPKERFSAEFPKEGPSILRIQQVVRGDSAAYFCASSPEQGAAAGPNQPQHFGDGTRLSIL.

The sample holds many counts of this clonotype. The J gene is TRBJ2-1, the V gene TRBV3-1; 11 bases are shared with TRBD2. This CDR3 comprises 19 residues. Looked up from germline, CDR1 is LGHDT and CDR2 is YNNKEL (reference sequence). The J segment lost 0 bases and the V segment lost 3 bases, leaving 10 bases of the junction unmatched. CDR3 sequence: CASSQELLAGVSSYNEQFF. CDR3 in DNA: TGTGCCAGCAGCCAGGAACTACTAGCGGGGGTCTCCTCCTACAATGAGCAGTTCTTC.

There are a few counts of this clonotype. V is TRBV27 and J is TRBJ2-5, with 10 nucleotides matching TRBD1. This CDR3 comprises 13 residues. The V and J ends lost 5 bases and 9 bases, in that order; junction bases with no gene match: 6. Per germline, CDR1 MNHEY and CDR2 SMNVEV (reference sequence). The CDR3 nucleotides read TGTGCCAGCAGTCCAGGGACAGGGGTGTCCCAGTACTTC. Translating it yields CASSPGTGVSQYF.

The rearrangement uses TRBV12-3 or TRBV12-4 and TRBJ1-4; tentatively, D is TRBD1 (5 bases). V dropped 3 bases and J dropped 11 bases, with 10 bases sitting between them. The CDR3 loop spans 12 amino acids. CDR3 coding DNA: TGTGCCAGCAGTTTTCAGGGTTGGAAACTGTTTTTT. Translating it yields CASSFQGWKLFF.

This chain connects TRBV6-6 to TRBJ2-7; D remains ambiguous. CDR1 MNHNY and CDR2 SVGAGI come from the germline V gene (reference sequence). The CDR3 has 14 residues. V lost 0 bases to trimming and J lost 1 base, with 7 bases between them. The CDR3 DNA follows: TGTGCCAGCAGTTACTCGGCTCGTTCCTACGAGCAGTACTTC. This encodes CASSYSARSYEQYF.

This clonotype was observed many times. DNA for the CDR3: TGTGCCAGCAGCTTGGGGGCAGGGAGTAACGAGCAGTACTTC. The encoded protein is CASSLGAGSNEQYF. This chain joins TRBV5-6 and TRBJ2-7; either TRBD1 or TRBD2 may supply D (5 bases each). V dropped 0 bases and J dropped 5 bases, with 12 bases sitting between them. The CDR3 extends over 14 amino acids. CDR1 is SGHDT and CDR2 is YYEEEE in the germline V gene.